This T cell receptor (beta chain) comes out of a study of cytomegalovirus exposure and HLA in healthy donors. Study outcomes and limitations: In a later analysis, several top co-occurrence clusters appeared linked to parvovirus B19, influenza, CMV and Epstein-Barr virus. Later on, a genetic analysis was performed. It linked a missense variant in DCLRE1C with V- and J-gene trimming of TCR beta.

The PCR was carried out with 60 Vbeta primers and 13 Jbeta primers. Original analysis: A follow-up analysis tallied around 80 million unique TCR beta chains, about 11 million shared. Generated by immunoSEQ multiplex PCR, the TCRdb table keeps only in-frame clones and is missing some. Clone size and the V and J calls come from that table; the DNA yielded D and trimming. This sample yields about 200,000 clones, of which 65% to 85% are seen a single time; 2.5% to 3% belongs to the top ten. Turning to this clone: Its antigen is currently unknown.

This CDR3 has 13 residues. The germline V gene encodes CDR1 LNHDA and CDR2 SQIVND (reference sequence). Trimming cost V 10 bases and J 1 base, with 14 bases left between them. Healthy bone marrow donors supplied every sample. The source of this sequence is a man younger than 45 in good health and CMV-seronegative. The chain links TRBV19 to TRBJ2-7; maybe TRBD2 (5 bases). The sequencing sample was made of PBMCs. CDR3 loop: CATSPPGSYEQYF. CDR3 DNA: TGTGCCACTAGCCCACCCGGGTCCTACGAGCAGTACTTC.